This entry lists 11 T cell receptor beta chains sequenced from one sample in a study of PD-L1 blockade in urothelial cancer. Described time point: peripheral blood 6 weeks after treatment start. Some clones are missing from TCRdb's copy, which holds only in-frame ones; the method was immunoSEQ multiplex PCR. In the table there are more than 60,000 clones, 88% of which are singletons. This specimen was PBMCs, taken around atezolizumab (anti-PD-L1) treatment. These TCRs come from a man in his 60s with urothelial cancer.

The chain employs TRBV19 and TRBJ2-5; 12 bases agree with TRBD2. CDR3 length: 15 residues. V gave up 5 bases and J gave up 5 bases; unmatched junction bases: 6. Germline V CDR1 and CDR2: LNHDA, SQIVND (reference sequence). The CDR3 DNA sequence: TGTGCCAGTAGTTCGCTAGCGGGGGGGTACGAGACCCAGTACTTC. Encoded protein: CASSSLAGGYETQYF.

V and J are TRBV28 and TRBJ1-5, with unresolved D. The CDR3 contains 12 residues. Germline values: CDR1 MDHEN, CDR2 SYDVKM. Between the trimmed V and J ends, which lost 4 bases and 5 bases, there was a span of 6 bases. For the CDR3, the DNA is TGTGCCAGCAGTTCTTTTGATCAGCCCCAGCATTTT. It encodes CASSSFDQPQHF.

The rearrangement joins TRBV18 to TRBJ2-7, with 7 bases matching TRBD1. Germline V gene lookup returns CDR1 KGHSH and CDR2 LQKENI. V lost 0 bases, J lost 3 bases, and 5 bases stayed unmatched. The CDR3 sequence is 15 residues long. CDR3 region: CASSPPGDSYYEQYF. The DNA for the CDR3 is TGTGCCAGCTCACCACCTGGGGACAGTTACTACGAGCAGTACTTC.

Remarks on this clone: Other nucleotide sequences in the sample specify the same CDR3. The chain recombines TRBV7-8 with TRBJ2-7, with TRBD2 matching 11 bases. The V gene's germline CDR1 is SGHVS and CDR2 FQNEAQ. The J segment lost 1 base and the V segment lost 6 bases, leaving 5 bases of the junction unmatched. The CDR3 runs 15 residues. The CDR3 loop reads CASSPRTSGSYEQYF. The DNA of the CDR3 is TGTGCCAGCAGTCCTCGGACTAGCGGGTCCTACGAGCAGTACTTC.

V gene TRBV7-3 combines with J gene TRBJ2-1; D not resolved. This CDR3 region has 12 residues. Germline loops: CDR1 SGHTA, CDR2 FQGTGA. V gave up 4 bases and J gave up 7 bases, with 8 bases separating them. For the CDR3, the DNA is TGTGCCAGCAGCTACGACTTTAATGAGCAGTTCTTC. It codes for CASSYDFNEQFF.

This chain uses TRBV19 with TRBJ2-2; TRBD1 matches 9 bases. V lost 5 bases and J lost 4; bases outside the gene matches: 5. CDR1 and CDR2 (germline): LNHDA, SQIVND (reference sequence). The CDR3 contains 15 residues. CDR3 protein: CASSFTGGTTGELFF. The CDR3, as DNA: TGTGCCAGTAGTTTTACAGGGGGCACCACCGGGGAGCTGTTTTTT.

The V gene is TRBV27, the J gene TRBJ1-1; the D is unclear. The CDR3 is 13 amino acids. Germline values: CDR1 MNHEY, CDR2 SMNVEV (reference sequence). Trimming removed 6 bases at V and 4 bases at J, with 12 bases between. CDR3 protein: CASRPQPATEAFF. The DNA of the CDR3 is TGTGCCAGCAGACCACAGCCTGCCACTGAAGCTTTCTTT.

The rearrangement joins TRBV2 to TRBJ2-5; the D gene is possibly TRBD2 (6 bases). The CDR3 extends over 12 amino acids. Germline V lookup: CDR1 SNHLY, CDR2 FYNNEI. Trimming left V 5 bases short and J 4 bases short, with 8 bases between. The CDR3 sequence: CASSPGGETQYF. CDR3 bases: TGTGCCAGCAGTCCCGGGGGAGAGACCCAGTACTTC.

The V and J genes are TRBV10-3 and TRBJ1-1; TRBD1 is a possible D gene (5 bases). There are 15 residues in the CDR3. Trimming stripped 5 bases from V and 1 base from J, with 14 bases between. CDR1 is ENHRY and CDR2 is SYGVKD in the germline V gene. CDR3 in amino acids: CAISLAGWENTEAFF. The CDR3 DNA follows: TGTGCCATCAGTCTGGCAGGGTGGGAGAACACTGAAGCTTTCTTT.

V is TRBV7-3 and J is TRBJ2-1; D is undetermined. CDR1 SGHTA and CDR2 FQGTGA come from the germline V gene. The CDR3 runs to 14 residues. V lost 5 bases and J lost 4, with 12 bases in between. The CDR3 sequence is CASSLGSAYNEQFF. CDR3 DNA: TGTGCCAGCAGCCTAGGTTCGGCTTACAATGAGCAGTTCTTC.

CDR3 in amino acids: CASRYPGQGDQPQHF. CDR3 in DNA: TGTGCCAGCAGGTACCCGGGACAGGGGGACCAGCCCCAGCATTTT. The chain joins TRBV21-1 to TRBJ1-5; TRBD1 is the table's D call and was not checked against the DNA. TRBV21-1 is a documented pseudogene. This CDR3 spans 15 amino acids.